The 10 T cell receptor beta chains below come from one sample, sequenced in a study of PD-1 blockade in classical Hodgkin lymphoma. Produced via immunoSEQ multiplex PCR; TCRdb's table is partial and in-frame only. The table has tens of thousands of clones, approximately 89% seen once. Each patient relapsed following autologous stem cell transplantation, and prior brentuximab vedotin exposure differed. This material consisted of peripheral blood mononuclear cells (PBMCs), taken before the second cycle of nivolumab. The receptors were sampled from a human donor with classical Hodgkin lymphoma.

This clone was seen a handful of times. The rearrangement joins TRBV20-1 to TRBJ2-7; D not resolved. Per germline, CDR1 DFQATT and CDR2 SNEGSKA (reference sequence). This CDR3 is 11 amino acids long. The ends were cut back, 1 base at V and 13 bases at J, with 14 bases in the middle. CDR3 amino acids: CSARALGMKYF. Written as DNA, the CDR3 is TGCAGTGCTAGAGCCTTAGGGATGAAATACTTC.

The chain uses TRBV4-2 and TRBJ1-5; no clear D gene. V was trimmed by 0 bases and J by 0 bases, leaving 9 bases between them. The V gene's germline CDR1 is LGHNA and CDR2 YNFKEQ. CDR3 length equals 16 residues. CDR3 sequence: CASSQDLTGSNQPQHF. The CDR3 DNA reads TGTGCCAGCAGCCAAGATCTAACGGGTAGCAATCAGCCCCAGCATTTT.

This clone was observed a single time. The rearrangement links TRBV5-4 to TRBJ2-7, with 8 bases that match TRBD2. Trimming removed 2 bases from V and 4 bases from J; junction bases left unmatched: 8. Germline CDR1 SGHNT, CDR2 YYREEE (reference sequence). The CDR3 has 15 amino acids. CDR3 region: CASSFGGVQEYEQYF. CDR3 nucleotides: TGTGCCAGCAGCTTCGGGGGGGTACAGGAATACGAGCAGTACTTC.

In DNA, the CDR3 is TGCGCCAGCAGCTTTGAGTGGACAGCCGGTGGCGGGGAGCTGTTTTTT. Its protein is CASSFEWTAGGGELFF. The chain carries TRBV5-1 and TRBJ2-2, with D possibly TRBD1 on 6 matching bases. Trimming shortened V by 2 bases and J by 7 bases, and 18 bases separated the two germline ends. The CDR3 runs 16 residues. Per the germline V gene, CDR1 is SGHRS and CDR2 is YFSETQ.

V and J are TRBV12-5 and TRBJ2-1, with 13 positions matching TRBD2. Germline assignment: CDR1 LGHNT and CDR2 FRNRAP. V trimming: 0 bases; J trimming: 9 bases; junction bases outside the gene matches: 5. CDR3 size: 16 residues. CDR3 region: CASGLVLAGGPPEQFF. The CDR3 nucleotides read TGTGCTAGTGGTTTGGTACTAGCGGGAGGGCCCCCTGAGCAGTTCTTC.

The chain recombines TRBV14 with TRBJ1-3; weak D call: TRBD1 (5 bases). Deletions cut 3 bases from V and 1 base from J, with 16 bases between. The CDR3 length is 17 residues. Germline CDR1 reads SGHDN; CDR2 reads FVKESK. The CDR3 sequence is CASSHPWPTDSGNTIYF. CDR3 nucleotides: TGTGCCAGCAGCCATCCCTGGCCGACAGATTCTGGAAACACCATATATTTT.

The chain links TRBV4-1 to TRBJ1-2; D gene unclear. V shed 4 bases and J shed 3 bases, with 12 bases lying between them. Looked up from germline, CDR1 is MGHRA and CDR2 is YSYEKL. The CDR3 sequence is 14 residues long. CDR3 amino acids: CASSLGQTDYGYTF. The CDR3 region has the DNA TGCGCCAGCAGCCTGGGCCAGACTGACTATGGCTACACCTTC.

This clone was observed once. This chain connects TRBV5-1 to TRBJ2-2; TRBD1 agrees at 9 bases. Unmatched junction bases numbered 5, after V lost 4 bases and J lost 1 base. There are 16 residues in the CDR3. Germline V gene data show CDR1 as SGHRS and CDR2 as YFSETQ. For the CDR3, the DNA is TGCGCCAGCAGCACCGAGGACAGGGGGAACACCGGGGAGCTGTTTTTT. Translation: CASSTEDRGNTGELFF. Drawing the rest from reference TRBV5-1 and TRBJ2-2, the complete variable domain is KAGVTQTPRYLIKTRGQQVTLSCSPISGHRSVSWYQQTPGQGLQFLFEYFSETQRNKGNFPGRFSGRQFSNSRSEMNVSTLELGDSALYLCASSTEDRGNTGELFFGEGSRLTVL.

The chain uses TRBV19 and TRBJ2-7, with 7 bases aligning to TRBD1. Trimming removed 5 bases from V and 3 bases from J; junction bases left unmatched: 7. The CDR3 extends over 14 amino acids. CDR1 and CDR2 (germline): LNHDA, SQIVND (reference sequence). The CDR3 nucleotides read TGTGCCAGTAGTTTCTGGGCAGGGGGCTACGAGCAGTACTTC. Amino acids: CASSFWAGGYEQYF.

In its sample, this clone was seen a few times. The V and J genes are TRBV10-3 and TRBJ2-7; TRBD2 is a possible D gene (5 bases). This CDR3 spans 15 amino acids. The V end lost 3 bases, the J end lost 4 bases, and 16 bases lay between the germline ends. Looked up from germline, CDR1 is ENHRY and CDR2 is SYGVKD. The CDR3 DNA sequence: TGTGCCATCAGTGACTTGGCGGGCCACGGGTACGAGCAGTACTTC. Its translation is CAISDLAGHGYEQYF.